The 4 T cell receptor beta chains presented below share a single source sample, sequenced in a study of patients and donors after allogeneic stem cell transplantation. TCRdb itself ran the RT-PCR reads through MiXCR, one entry per CDR3 protein. The sample contains 2,000 to 3,000 distinct CDR3 sequences, 3.5% to 5% of which appear only once. Specimen: blood, either unsorted or a sorted T cell fraction (not recorded which). The receptors stem from a human donor who was either an allogeneic HSCT recipient or a stem cell or donor lymphocyte infusion donor (not recorded which). It is not recorded whose cells these are; they may come from a transplant donor.

This clonotype was detected many times. V is TRBV6-1 and J is TRBJ1-2, with D unresolved. Germline values: CDR1 MNHNS, CDR2 SASEGT. This CDR3 spans 10 amino acids. Trimming shortened V by 4 bases and J by 5 bases, and 2 bases separated the two germline ends. As DNA, the CDR3 is TGTGCCAGCAGTGGTTATGGCTACACCTTC. Protein product: CASSGYGYTF.

This clonotype is classed as hyperexpanded (1% or more). The genes are TRBV28 and TRBJ2-1; no firm D call. V lost 2 bases, J lost 8 bases, and 10 bases lay in between. Germline CDR1 and CDR2: MDHEN and SYDVKM. There are 13 residues in the CDR3. This CDR3 reads CASSLEWFDEQFF. In DNA, the CDR3 is TGTGCCAGCAGTTTAGAGTGGTTCGATGAGCAGTTCTTC.

This clonotype has ten or more counts. CDR3 in amino acids: CASSHPGETYEQYF. The DNA of the CDR3 is TGTGCCAGCAGCCACCCAGGGGAGACCTACGAGCAGTACTTC. The chain joins TRBV12-3 or TRBV12-4 to TRBJ2-7; the D gene is possibly TRBD1 (6 bases). The CDR3 has 14 amino acids. With 6 bases removed from V and 2 bases from J, the gap between germline ends came to 14 bases.

In its sample, this clonotype was seen many times. The rearrangement uses TRBV5-5 and TRBJ2-1; D gene uncertain. Deletions cut 3 bases from V and 9 bases from J, with 10 bases between. Looked up from germline, CDR1 is SGHKS and CDR2 is YYEKEE (reference sequence). CDR3 length: 12 residues. CDR3 sequence reads: CASSWKDGEQFF. The CDR3 DNA is TGTGCCAGCAGCTGGAAGGACGGTGAGCAGTTCTTC. The full variable domain, with the rest looked up from reference TRBV5-5 and TRBJ2-1, is DAGVTQSPTHLIKTRGQQVTLRCSPISGHKSVSWYQQVLGQGPQFIFQYYEKEERGRGNFPDRFSARQFPNYSSELNVNALLLGDSALYLCASSWKDGEQFFGPGTRLTVL.